This TCR beta chain stems from a study of regulatory T cells in long-lasting Graves disease. The CDR3 is 14 residues long. Looked up from germline, CDR1 is DFQATT and CDR2 is SNEGSKA (reference sequence). The ends were cut back, 1 base at V and 0 bases at J, with 7 bases in the middle. Time point of the sample: newly diagnosed GD, antithyroid drugs for less than 3 months. PBMCs were the source of the RNA used for TCR sequencing. For TCR beta, libraries came from iRepertoire HTBI primers and Arm-PCR of CDR3 regions. TCRdb itself ran the multiplex PCR reads through MiXCR, one entry per CDR3 protein. The sample consists of hundreds of thousands of distinct CDR3 sequences, about 16% of them appearing once. This sample also appeared in a second study, on T cells in Graves' hyperthyroidism and ophthalmopathy.

The sample was peripheral blood mononuclear cells (PBMCs), taken at new diagnosis, from a patient treated with antithyroid drugs. This sequence originates from a woman aged 30 to 39 with Graves disease. The chain has TRBV20-1 and TRBJ2-1; D ambiguous. For the CDR3, the DNA is TGCAGTGCTAGAGCTCCGAGCTCCTACAATGAGCAGTTCTTC. Residues: CSARAPSSYNEQFF.